Here is one T cell receptor (beta chain) with its context. The record originates from a study of blood T cell repertoires in COVID-19. Study summary: Researchers got acute and convalescent COVID-19 samples from the United States, Italy and Spain.

Study processing details: Amplification of reference gene primers provided the estimated nucleated cell counts. The assay was immunoSEQ multiplex PCR, and TCRdb's table has in-frame clones only and misses some. That table is the source of V, J and clone size, and D and trimming were worked out from the DNA. Of some 100,000 clones in the sample, around 80% were seen once. Germline CDR1 and CDR2: MNHEY and SMNVEV (reference sequence). V was pared by 0 bases and J by 4 bases, with 7 bases of the junction left unmatched. This CDR3 contains 16 residues. The chain is built from TRBV27 and TRBJ1-2; 8 nucleotides agree with TRBD1. This TCR derives from a woman of 80 years or more with active or convalescent COVID-19. Sequencing was performed on peripheral blood. The CDR3 spells CASSLSRDRTLYGYTF. For the CDR3, the DNA is TGTGCCAGCAGTTTATCGCGGGACAGGACACTCTATGGCTACACCTTC.